This T cell receptor beta chain was observed in a study of cytomegalovirus exposure and HLA in healthy donors. Whole-study results and caveats: The TCR clusters that emerged in the first cohort tended, a later analysis found, to co-occur in the roughly 110 validation repertoires.

Turning to this clone: Its cognate antigen is unknown.

V lost 5 bases, J lost 7 bases, and 12 bases lay in between. This CDR3 spans 13 amino acids. Germline-derived CDR1 and CDR2 are SEHNR and FQNEAQ (reference sequence). Assay used: immunoSEQ multiplex PCR; TCRdb lists only in-frame clones, some missing. Counted here are tens of thousands of clones, around 90% occurring once; the ten biggest clones make up 2.5% to 3.5%. The sequence came from a man aged 18-30 years in good health and CMV-seronegative. Material: PBMCs. The V gene is TRBV7-9, the J gene TRBJ2-1, with D uncertain. CDR3 DNA: TGTGCCAGCAGCCCACCCGTCCGGAATGAGCAGTTCTTC. It specifies CASSPPVRNEQFF.